One sample yielded the 23 T cell receptor beta chains listed below, sequenced in a study of tumor and adjacent non-tumor tissue in lung cancer (dated by TCRdb to between 2018 and 2020). RNA was extracted from bulk unsorted tissue and checked for quality with a NanoDrop ND-1000 and an Agilent 2100. The library was generated by multiplex PCR. Reads for this sample came from an Illumina HiSeq 2500. TCRbeta libraries were built by three rounds of nested PCR using primers (Table S4), following protocols modified from ARM-PCR. TCRdb's own reprocessing of the public reads used fastp at Q25 and MiXCR and kept productive beta chains. Under each unique CDR3 protein, matching rows form one entry showing the most common genes and DNA. The sample table contains more than 85,000 distinct CDR3 sequences; only one count was recorded for over 70% of them. Approximately 22% of the sample is taken by the ten largest.

Sequenced: lung tumor tissue. All receptors come from a man between 65 and 79 years old with non-small cell lung cancer.

This clonotype was counted many times. A much larger clone sits a single nucleotide away, making a read error possible. The chain carries TRBV12-5 and TRBJ1-2, with D perhaps TRBD1 (5 bases). The germline V gene has CDR1 LGHNT and CDR2 FRNRAP. The CDR3 is made up of 12 amino acids. CDR3 coding DNA: TGTGCGAGTCCGGAGGGGAACTATGGCTACACCTTC. It specifies CASPEGNYGYTF.

This clonotype was counted once. The conserved closing phenylalanine or tryptophan is absent in this CDR3, likely reflecting a read error. The V call is TRBV3-1, the J call TRBJ1-2, with D tentatively TRBD1 (5 bases). Germline V gene sequence: CDR1 LGHDT, CDR2 YNNKEL (reference sequence). The CDR3 sequence is 17 residues long. V dropped 2 bases and J dropped 4 bases, with 20 bases sitting between them. This chain's CDR3 is CASSQSSGQGLTYGYTL. The CDR3 nucleotides read TGTGCCAGCAGCCAATCTTCCGGGCAGGGTTTAACCTATGGCTACACCTTA.

Of note for this clonotype: An end of the junction does not agree with germline; a read error may underlie this. The chain carries TRBV28 and TRBJ2-2, with D maybe TRBD2 (5 bases). CDR1 and CDR2 (germline): MDHEN, SYDVKM. The CDR3 runs to 14 residues. The CDR3 sequence is CASSSFPSTWELFF. Written as DNA, the CDR3 is TGTGCCAGCAGTTCATTCCCTAGCACCTGGGAGCTGTTTTTT.

On this clonotype: The CDR3 end shows no conserved phenylalanine or tryptophan, and so a read error is likely. V is TRBV6-1 and J is TRBJ2-7; 12 bases align to TRBD2. The CDR3 has 18 residues. Per germline, CDR1 MNHNS and CDR2 SASEGT. The CDR3 reads CASSELAGGPSTAGEQYL. The DNA for the CDR3 is TGTGCCAGTAGTGAACTAGCGGGAGGCCCCTCGACGGCTGGAGAGCAGTACCTC.

The chain employs TRBV20-1 and TRBJ1-6, with TRBD1 matching 7 bases. Trimming removed 5 bases from V and 16 bases from J; junction bases left unmatched: 23. Germline assignment: CDR1 DFQATT and CDR2 SNEGSKA (reference sequence). The CDR3 extends over 16 amino acids. CDR3 residues: CSAGARQGISNSHLHF. The CDR3 bases are TGCAGTGCTGGAGCGCGACAGGGAATTAGTAACTCACATCTCCACTTT.

In this sample, this clonotype turned up a few times. One end of the junction does not line up with germline, which may come from a read error. The gene calls are TRBV5-5 and TRBJ1-2; D unclear. Germline assignment: CDR1 SGHKS and CDR2 YYEKEE (reference sequence). This CDR3 comprises 15 residues. In DNA, the CDR3 is TGTGACAGCAGACCCCTGGAAGGAGCTAACTATGGTTACACCTTC. Protein product: CDSRPLEGANYGYTF.

The chain is built from TRBV4-1 and TRBJ2-5, with D possibly called TRBD1 or TRBD2 (5 bases each). Germline assignment: CDR1 MGHRA and CDR2 YSYEKL. This CDR3 has 16 residues. Between the trimmed V and J ends, which lost 4 bases and 3 bases, there was a span of 18 bases. DNA of the CDR3: TGCGCCAGCAGCCGAAACCCGAGACAGACTAAAGAGACCCAGTACTTC. It translates to CASSRNPRQTKETQYF.

A note on this clonotype: One end of the junction does not line up with germline, which may come from a read error. This chain links TRBV11-2 with TRBJ2-7; D gene unclear. CDR3 length: 13 amino acids. The germline V gene encodes CDR1 SGHAT and CDR2 FQNNGV. The CDR3 spells CASSQWTERKQHF. CDR3 nucleotide sequence: TGTGCCAGCAGCCAATGGACCGAGCGCAAGCAACACTTC.

As for this clonotype: A junction end diverges from the germline sequence, so it may reflect a read error. The chain has TRBV4-3 and TRBJ2-7; D possibly corresponds to TRBD1 (5 bases). CDR3 length: 14 amino acids. From germline, CDR1 is LGHNA and CDR2 YSLEER. The CDR3 coding sequence is TGCGCAAGCAGCCAAGGGGCTAGTTTCTACGAGGAGTACTTC. Protein: CASSQGASFYEEYF.

This clonotype has more than one count but fewer than ten. The rearrangement uses TRBV7-2 and TRBJ1-2; no reliable D call. Germline CDR1 is SGHTA and CDR2 is FQGNSA. Trimming took off 3 bases at V and 8 bases at J, with 10 bases between the two ends. The CDR3 is 12 amino acids. The CDR3, as DNA: TGTGCCAGCAGCTTGAGTGGATTCGGCTACACCTTC. This encodes CASSLSGFGYTF. Together with reference TRBV7-2 and TRBJ1-2, the CDR3 gives the full variable domain: GAGVSQSPSNKVTEKGKDVELRCDPISGHTALYWYRQSLGQGLEFLIYFQGNSAPDKSGLPSDRFSAERTGGSVSTLTIQRTQQEDSAVYLCASSLSGFGYTFGSGTRLTVV.

The J gene is TRBJ2-3, the V gene TRBV12-3 or TRBV12-4; perhaps TRBD1 as D (5 bases). The V end lost 1 base, the J end lost 6 bases, and 8 bases lay between the germline ends. This CDR3 comprises 13 residues. The chain's CDR3 is CASSLGGVDTQYF. The CDR3 coding sequence is TGTGCCAGCAGTTTAGGGGGCGTCGATACGCAGTATTTT.

This clonotype was counted ten times or more. A much larger clonotype is one base distant, so this may be a read error. In DNA, the CDR3 is TGTGCCAGCAGGACAGTCGAAAGACTTAATTCACCCTTCCACTTT. It yields the protein CASRTVERLNSPFHF. The rearrangement joins TRBV6-5 to TRBJ1-6, with TRBD1 as a possible D gene (5 bases). The germline V gene encodes CDR1 MNHEY and CDR2 SVGAGI. The CDR3 loop spans 15 amino acids.

With respect to this clonotype: A read error is possible here, since a much larger clone lies one base away. The rearrangement uses TRBV5-4 and TRBJ1-1; the D gene is possibly TRBD1 (5 bases). Germline V gene data show CDR1 as SGHNT and CDR2 as YYREEE (reference sequence). V was trimmed by 2 bases and J by 7 bases, leaving 18 bases between them. The CDR3 extends over 15 amino acids. Here the CDR3 DNA reads TGTGCCAGCAGCTTTACATTATTCGCCGGGGGTGAAGCTTTCTTT. It codes for CASSFTLFAGGEAFF.

On this clonotype itself: One end of the junction is discordant with germline, which a read error may explain. The genes are TRBV4-3 and TRBJ1-5, with 8 bases matching TRBD1. The CDR3 is 14 residues long. Germline loops: CDR1 LGHNA, CDR2 YSLEER. In DNA form, the CDR3 reads TGCGCCAGCTCCGGTAGGACAGGGAACGAACCCCTGCATTTT. Protein sequence: CASSGRTGNEPLHF.

Notes on this clonotype: At one end the junction does not follow the germline gene, possibly because of a read error. The chain joins TRBV5-4 to TRBJ1-1, with 10 bases lining up with TRBD1. The CDR3 loop spans 16 amino acids. Germline V gives CDR1 SGHNT, CDR2 YYREEE (reference sequence). The CDR3 loop reads CASSFKTGTGDTEAFF. Here the CDR3 DNA reads TGTGCTAGCAGCTTTAAGACCGGGACAGGGGACACTGAAGCTTTCTTT.

Concerning this clonotype itself: The conserved phenylalanine or tryptophan is not found at the CDR3 terminus, so this likely reflects a read error. This chain joins TRBV5-6 and TRBJ2-7; D is ambiguous. V was clipped by 4 bases and J by 5 bases, with 7 bases between them. CDR3 length: 11 amino acids. The germline gives CDR1 SGHDT, CDR2 YYEEEE. The CDR3 DNA sequence: TGTGCCAGCAGCGCCTTCAACGAGCAGTACTTA. It yields the protein CASSAFNEQYL.

The chain carries TRBV6-1 and TRBJ2-1; 9 nucleotides align to TRBD1. Germline trimming cut 11 bases from V and 4 bases from J; bases unmatched to any gene: 12. The CDR3 sequence is 15 residues long. Germline assignment: CDR1 MNHNS and CDR2 SASEGT. The CDR3 DNA sequence: TGTGCCTTCAGACTCGGGACAGGGCTTTACAATGAGCAGTTCTTC. Translating it yields CAFRLGTGLYNEQFF.

Worth noting for this clonotype: The junction and the germline gene differ at one end; a read error may be behind it. V gene TRBV30 combines with J gene TRBJ2-7; D call uncertain. CDR3 length: 14 residues. Germline CDR1 GTSNPN, CDR2 SVGIG (reference sequence). This CDR3 reads CAWSVTVTPYEQYF. CDR3 DNA sequence: TGTGCCTGGAGTGTAACCGTGACCCCCTACGAACAGTACTTC.

For this clonotype: Germline is not matched at one junction end, which may reflect a read error. The gene calls are TRBV4-2 and TRBJ2-7, with D maybe TRBD2 (5 bases). CDR1 is LGHNA and CDR2 is YNFKEQ in the germline V gene. The CDR3 is made up of 14 amino acids. In DNA, the CDR3 is TGTGCCAGCATCCAAGGACGGGGTCCCTACGAGCAGTACTTC. Protein product: CASIQGRGPYEQYF.

As concerns this clonotype: A read error may account for a junction end that differs from germline. This chain connects TRBV6-5 to TRBJ2-5; D assignment may be TRBD1 or TRBD2 (5 bases each). Looked up from germline, CDR1 is MNHEY and CDR2 is SVGAGI. The CDR3 runs to 17 residues. The CDR3 region is CTSSFAGTGFPQESQYF. The CDR3 nucleotides read TGTACCAGCAGTTTCGCCGGGACGGGGTTCCCACAAGAGAGCCAGTACTTC.

A remark on this clonotype: Mismatch with germline at one junction end may stem from a read error. The chain couples TRBV29-1 to TRBJ2-3; TRBD1 might be the D (6 bases). The germline CDR1 and CDR2 sequences are SQVTM and ANQGSEA. The CDR3 is made up of 14 amino acids. CDR3 in DNA: TGCAGCATCGACAGGCCGCAGGACACAGATACGCAGTGTTTT. Its protein product is CSIDRPQDTDTQCF.

Concerning this clonotype itself: Just one base apart from a much larger clone, this may be a read error. The chain links TRBV20-1 to TRBJ2-4; TRBD2 matches at 9 bases. CDR1 and CDR2 (germline): DFQATT, SNEGSKA (reference sequence). The CDR3 loop spans 15 amino acids. The V segment lost 6 bases and the J segment 7 bases; nucleotides outside the gene matches: 13. The CDR3 nucleotides read TGCAGTGCACGGATTAGCGGGGGATTCAGGAACATTCAGTACTTC. This codes for CSARISGGFRNIQYF.

Worth noting for this clonotype: The junction does not match germline at one end; this may be a read error. The chain couples TRBV4-3 to TRBJ2-1, with 9 bases identical to TRBD2. This CDR3 has 17 amino acids. Germline CDR1 and CDR2: LGHNA and YSLEER. CDR3 residues: CASIQDPAGGEYNEQFF. CDR3 bases: TGCGCCAGCATCCAAGATCCAGCGGGAGGTGAATACAATGAGCAATTCTTC.